The 18 T cell receptor beta chains in this list originate from one sample, sequenced in a study of blood T cell repertoires in COVID-19. Clones were sequenced by immunoSEQ multiplex PCR, and TCRdb holds only the in-frame ones, with some missing. The sample has more than 120,000 clones; 85% to 90% are singletons. The sample was peripheral blood. The receptors were gathered from a man over 45 who had recovered from COVID-19.

The chain couples TRBV21-1 to TRBJ2-3; TRBD1 is taken as the D call from the table, unchecked against the DNA. TRBV21-1 is tagged as a pseudogene. This CDR3 spans 19 amino acids. CDR3 bases: TGTGCCAGCAGCAAAAAGGGGGCCGGGACAGGGATTAGATCAGATACGCAGTATTTT. Translating it yields CASSKKGAGTGIRSDTQYF.

The chain joins TRBV7-8 to TRBJ2-1, with a tentative D call TRBD2 (6 bases). Germline CDR1 is SGHVS and CDR2 is FQNEAQ. This CDR3 contains 12 residues. Trimming cost V 0 bases and J 12 bases, with 9 bases left between them. The CDR3 is CASSLALASQFF. CDR3 nucleotides: TGTGCCAGCAGCTTAGCGCTAGCGTCGCAGTTCTTC.

The chain links TRBV29-1 to TRBJ2-7, with D possibly being TRBD1 (5 bases). The CDR3 is 13 amino acids. The ends were cut back, 4 bases at V and 0 bases at J, with 10 bases in the middle. Germline loops: CDR1 SQVTM, CDR2 ANQGSEA. As DNA, the CDR3 is TGCAGCGTTGTAGGGGTCTCCTCCTACGAGCAGTACTTC. It is translated as CSVVGVSSYEQYF.

The V and J genes are TRBV30 and TRBJ1-2; D may be TRBD1 (6 bases). The germline V gene has CDR1 GTSNPN and CDR2 SVGIG (reference sequence). The CDR3 runs 11 residues. V lost 4 bases to trimming and J lost 8 bases, with 11 bases between them. The CDR3 here is CAWNPGVGYTF. In nucleotides, the CDR3 is TGTGCCTGGAACCCAGGGGTCGGCTACACCTTC.

This chain joins TRBV6-5 and TRBJ2-1; tentatively, D is TRBD1 (6 bases). The CDR3 contains 14 residues. CDR1 and CDR2 (germline): MNHEY, SVGAGI. V lost 10 bases, J lost 0 bases, and 13 bases lay in between. In DNA form, the CDR3 reads TGTGCCACCAGGGGCAGGGCCTCCTACAATGAGCAGTTCTTC. As protein: CATRGRASYNEQFF.

This sequence joins TRBV11-3 and TRBJ2-7; D possibly corresponds to TRBD1 (6 bases). Deletions cut 5 bases from V and 3 bases from J, with 17 bases between. CDR1 is SGHNT and CDR2 is YENEEA in the germline V gene. The CDR3 contains 15 residues. CDR3 DNA: TGTGCCAGCAGCATCACAGGGATTGGAAGCTACGAGCAGTACTTC. It yields the protein CASSITGIGSYEQYF. Full variable domain (outside the CDR3, taken from reference TRBV11-3 and TRBJ2-7): EAGVVQSPRYKIIEKKQPVAFWCNPISGHNTLYWYLQNLGQGPELLIRYENEEAVDDSQLPKDRFSAERLKGVDSTLKIQPAELGDSAVYLCASSITGIGSYEQYFGPGTRLTVT.

V is TRBV15 and J is TRBJ1-6; no clear D gene. Trimming removed 1 base at V and 7 bases at J, with 14 bases between. The CDR3 is 16 amino acids. The V gene's germline CDR1 is LNHNV and CDR2 YYDKDF (reference sequence). Here the CDR3 DNA reads TGTGCCACCAGCAGAGGCGAGGGCGCGGGAAATTCACCCCTCCACTTT. It specifies CATSRGEGAGNSPLHF.

The genes are TRBV27 and TRBJ2-5, with a possible D match to TRBD1 (6 bases). V dropped 6 bases and J dropped 2 bases, with 10 bases sitting between them. This CDR3 spans 13 amino acids. CDR1 and CDR2 from the germline V gene are MNHEY and SMNVEV (reference sequence). CDR3 sequence (DNA): TGTGCCAGCAGCACAGGGTTTCAAGAGACCCAGTACTTC. This codes for CASSTGFQETQYF.

V and J are TRBV6-5 and TRBJ2-5, with TRBD1 matching over 10 bases. CDR1 and CDR2 (germline): MNHEY, SVGAGI. The CDR3 covers 15 residues. Germline trimming cut 4 bases from V and 5 bases from J; bases unmatched to any gene: 7. In DNA, the CDR3 is TGTGCCAGCAGTTTTAGACAGGGGGCTATGGAGACCCAGTACTTC. Protein: CASSFRQGAMETQYF.

The chain joins TRBV2 to TRBJ1-6; TRBD1 is a possible D gene (6 bases). V dropped 11 bases and J dropped 9 bases, with 20 bases sitting between them. The CDR3 consists of 14 residues. Germline V gene sequence: CDR1 SNHLY, CDR2 FYNNEI. CDR3 in DNA: TGTGCCGGCGAACAGGGATCCTCGGGTTCACCCCTCCACTTT. Translating it yields CAGEQGSSGSPLHF.

V usage is TRBV6-2 or TRBV6-3 and J usage is TRBJ2-2, with 8 bases that match TRBD2. This CDR3 is 17 amino acids long. Trimming at V came to 5 bases and at J to 1 base, leaving 9 bases not matched to a gene. CDR1 is MNHEY, CDR2 SVGEGT, per germline. As DNA, the CDR3 is TGTGCCAGCAGTGACTTTAGCGGGGATATGAACACCGGGGAGCTGTTTTTT. Translation: CASSDFSGDMNTGELFF.

The chain carries TRBV5-1 and TRBJ1-4; D is perhaps TRBD1 (6 bases). Per germline, CDR1 SGHRS and CDR2 YFSETQ. The CDR3 runs 14 residues. Trimming pared 2 bases from V and 4 bases from J, leaving 9 bases between. As DNA, the CDR3 is TGCGCCAGCAGCTTCAGGACAGATAATGAAAAACTGTTTTTT. It is translated as CASSFRTDNEKLFF.

The rearrangement uses TRBV9 and TRBJ2-2, with D unresolved. Germline V gene sequence: CDR1 SGDLS, CDR2 YYNGEE. Trimming cost V 0 bases and J 3 bases, with 9 bases left between them. CDR3 size: 15 residues. CDR3 region: CASSVDLSHTGELFF. Here the CDR3 DNA reads TGTGCCAGCAGCGTAGATCTTAGCCACACCGGGGAGCTGTTTTTT.

The J gene is TRBJ2-1, the V gene TRBV5-1; no clear D. The CDR3 contains 15 residues. Between the trimmed V and J ends, which lost 2 bases and 0 bases, there was a span of 9 bases. Germline V gene lookup returns CDR1 SGHRS and CDR2 YFSETQ. The CDR3 DNA reads as TGCGCCAGCAGCTTCGATACGAGCTCCTACAATGAGCAGTTCTTC. Protein sequence: CASSFDTSSYNEQFF.

The rearrangement joins TRBV10-3 to TRBJ2-7, with 11 nucleotides matching TRBD2. Germline lookup yields CDR1 ENHRY and CDR2 SYGVKD. There are 14 residues in the CDR3. Losses at the gene ends were 5 bases for V and 5 bases for J; bases not matched to a gene: 5. As DNA, the CDR3 is TGTGCCATCAGTACTAGCGGGGGTTCTAACGAGCAGTACTTC. This translates into CAISTSGGSNEQYF.

This clone appeared a single time. J is TRBJ2-5 and V is TRBV2; 11 nucleotides line up with TRBD1. Unmatched junction bases numbered 4, after V lost 6 bases and J lost 4 bases. Germline-derived CDR1 and CDR2 are SNHLY and FYNNEI. This CDR3 contains 14 residues. This CDR3 reads CASSPDRGRETQYF. The CDR3 DNA is TGTGCCAGCAGCCCGGACAGGGGGCGAGAGACCCAGTACTTC.

The V and J genes are TRBV11-2 and TRBJ2-1, with 14 bases fitting TRBD2. V lost 1 base, J lost 8 bases, and 7 bases stayed unmatched. CDR1 SGHAT and CDR2 FQNNGV come from the germline V gene. CDR3 length: 17 residues. The CDR3 DNA reads as TGTGCCAGCAGCTTAGCGGAACGACTAGCGGGGGGGCATGAGCAGTTCTTC. Translated, it gives CASSLAERLAGGHEQFF.

V gene TRBV7-9 combines with J gene TRBJ1-2; TRBD1 is a possible D gene (6 bases). V lost 2 bases to trimming and J lost 6 bases, with 19 bases between them. CDR3 length equals 16 residues. From germline, CDR1 is SEHNR and CDR2 FQNEAQ (reference sequence). The CDR3 loop reads CASSLSGPGELNGYTF. CDR3 sequence (DNA): TGTGCCAGCAGCTTAAGTGGTCCAGGGGAATTAAATGGCTACACCTTC.